Each of the 14 T cell receptor beta chains below was sequenced from the same sample in a study of shared clonotypes between healthy human individuals. Here immunoSEQ multiplex PCR was the method, and the copy in TCRdb shows in-frame clones only, minus some. The table has about a million clones, about 75% seen once. Sequenced sample: memory CD4+ T cells sorted from blood. Described subset: CD45RA-negative fraction. Source of these receptors: a man aged 18 to 30 in good health.

V is TRBV5-4 and J is TRBJ2-7; D might be TRBD2 (6 bases). Germline V gene sequence: CDR1 SGHNT, CDR2 YYREEE (reference sequence). Trimming stripped 4 bases from V and 8 bases from J, with 16 bases between. The CDR3 sequence is 13 residues long. CDR3 sequence: CASSRDGGYKQYF. CDR3 bases: TGTGCCAGCAGCCGGGACGGGGGTTATAAGCAGTACTTC.

This clone was observed a few times. The rearrangement uses TRBV7-3 and TRBJ2-5; D not certain. Germline loops: CDR1 SGHTA, CDR2 FQGTGA. The V end was cut by 5 bases, the J end by 6 bases, with 13 bases between. The CDR3 is made up of 13 amino acids. CDR3 in amino acids: CASSQAPAQTQYF. The CDR3 bases are TGTGCCAGCAGCCAGGCCCCCGCACAGACCCAGTACTTC. The variable domain in full, completed from reference TRBV7-3 and TRBJ2-5, reads GAGVSQTPSNKVTEKGKYVELRCDPISGHTALYWYRQSLGQGPEFLIYFQGTGAADDSGLPNDRFFAVRPEGSVSTLKIQRTERGDSAVYLCASSQAPAQTQYFGPGTRLLVL.

This clone was recorded once. The CDR3 nucleotides read TGTGCTAGTGGTTTGGTACTCACTAGCGGGCCCTACAATGAGCAGTTCTTC. Translating gives CASGLVLTSGPYNEQFF. This rearrangement joins TRBV12-5 to TRBJ2-1; 9 bases map to TRBD2. The junction had 5 bases not matched to a gene; V was cut back by 0 bases and J by 2 bases. The CDR3 length is 17 residues. Germline V gene lookup returns CDR1 LGHNT and CDR2 FRNRAP. The variable domain in full, completed from reference TRBV12-5 and TRBJ2-1, reads DARVTQTPRHKVTEMGQEVTMRCQPILGHNTVFWYRQTMMQGLELLAYFRNRAPLDDSGMPKDRFSAEMPDATLATLKIQPSEPRDSAVYFCASGLVLTSGPYNEQFFGPGTRLTVL.

The V gene is TRBV5-4, the J gene TRBJ1-6; no clear D gene. The CDR3 spans 13 residues. Trimming removed 0 bases at V and 10 bases at J, with 8 bases between. Germline CDR1 reads SGHNT; CDR2 reads YYREEE (reference sequence). For the CDR3, the DNA is TGTGCCAGCAGCTTGGAGGGAGAGTCACCCCTCCACTTT. Its translation is CASSLEGESPLHF. Full variable domain (rest looked up from reference TRBV5-4 and TRBJ1-6): ETGVTQSPTHLIKTRGQQVTLRCSSQSGHNTVSWYQQALGQGPQFIFQYYREEENGRGNFPPRFSGLQFPNYSSELNVNALELDDSALYLCASSLEGESPLHFGNGTRLTVT.

The V gene is TRBV7-2, the J gene TRBJ1-2; TRBD1 matches 9 bases. Trimming at V came to 5 bases and at J to 8 bases, leaving 6 bases not matched to a gene. Germline V gene data show CDR1 as SGHTA and CDR2 as FQGNSA. This CDR3 region has 13 residues. The CDR3 reads CASSPDRGNGYTF. CDR3 DNA: TGTGCCAGCAGCCCGGACAGGGGTAACGGCTACACCTTC.

This clone was seen once. The chain employs TRBV7-2 and TRBJ2-1; 12 nucleotides line up with TRBD2. V dropped 0 bases and J dropped 7; count of bases not matched to a gene: 1. Germline loops: CDR1 SGHTA, CDR2 FQGNSA. The CDR3 consists of 15 residues. CDR3 sequence (DNA): TGTGCCAGCAGCTTAGCGGGGACTAGCGGGAATGAGCAGTTCTTC. As protein: CASSLAGTSGNEQFF.

The rearrangement joins TRBV4-3 to TRBJ1-6, with a tentative D call TRBD1 (6 bases). CDR1 is LGHNA and CDR2 is YSLEER in the germline V gene. This CDR3 is built from 16 residues. The ends were cut back, 0 bases at V and 6 bases at J, with 12 bases in the middle. The CDR3 here is CASSQDPRGPNSPLHF. The CDR3 DNA reads as TGCGCCAGCAGCCAAGACCCCAGGGGCCCTAATTCACCCCTCCACTTT.

As regards this clone: This same CDR3 is encoded by further DNA sequences in the sample. The chain joins TRBV10-3 to TRBJ1-6, with TRBD1 as a possible D gene (6 bases). The CDR3 contains 15 residues. V lost 10 bases and J lost 6, with 19 bases in between. Germline CDR1 ENHRY, CDR2 SYGVKD. CDR3 nucleotides: TGTGCCACAATGGACGGGCCCAGGGGTAATTCACCCCTCCACTTT. It translates to CATMDGPRGNSPLHF.

This sequence joins TRBV7-8 and TRBJ1-5; D possibly corresponds to TRBD1 (6 bases). In germline, CDR1 is SGHVS, CDR2 FQNEAQ. Trimming shortened V by 3 bases and J by 3 bases, and 15 bases separated the two germline ends. The CDR3 length is 16 residues. CDR3: CASSLDSNSPNQPQHF. The CDR3 DNA reads as TGTGCCAGCAGCTTGGACAGCAACAGCCCCAATCAGCCCCAGCATTTT.

J is TRBJ1-2 and V is TRBV28; TRBD1 matches at 7 bases. Germline assignment: CDR1 MDHEN and CDR2 SYDVKM. Trimming took 6 bases from V and 2 from J; bases not matched to a gene: 18. The CDR3 loop spans 18 amino acids. CDR3 DNA sequence: TGTGCCAGCAGCCCCGCGGGGTTACAGGGGCGGGAAAACTATGGCTACACCTTC. It codes for CASSPAGLQGRENYGYTF.

This clone was seen a single time. The rearrangement joins TRBV5-4 to TRBJ1-2, with 9 bases identical to TRBD1. This CDR3 has 13 residues. Losses at the gene ends were 4 bases for V and 8 bases for J; bases not matched to a gene: 6. Germline V gene sequence: CDR1 SGHNT, CDR2 YYREEE (reference sequence). CDR3 bases: TGTGCCAGCAGCATACAGGGGGCGTGGGGCTACACCTTC. It codes for CASSIQGAWGYTF.

J is TRBJ2-2 and V is TRBV19, with D unresolved. This CDR3 contains 16 residues. Deletions cut 7 bases from V and 0 bases from J, with 15 bases between. Germline assignment: CDR1 LNHDA and CDR2 SQIVND (reference sequence). The CDR3 coding sequence is TGTGCCAGTACCCTCAGGCGGCCTTCGAACACCGGGGAGCTGTTTTTT. Translated, it gives CASTLRRPSNTGELFF.

The chain recombines TRBV5-1 with TRBJ1-6, with 10 nucleotides matching TRBD1. The J segment lost 10 bases and the V segment lost 2 bases, leaving 6 bases of the junction unmatched. Germline CDR1 SGHRS, CDR2 YFSETQ. The CDR3 covers 15 residues. For the CDR3, the DNA is TGCGCCAGCAGCTTAGGGACAGGGGCTGCCTCACCCCTCCACTTT. This codes for CASSLGTGAASPLHF. The full variable domain, its missing parts supplied by reference TRBV5-1 and TRBJ1-6, is KAGVTQTPRYLIKTRGQQVTLSCSPISGHRSVSWYQQTPGQGLQFLFEYFSETQRNKGNFPGRFSGRQFSNSRSEMNVSTLELGDSALYLCASSLGTGAASPLHFGNGTRLTVT.

The CDR3 loop is CAISEGQGAYGYTF. The CDR3 DNA is TGTGCCATCAGTGAGGGACAGGGGGCGTATGGCTACACCTTC. The chain joins TRBV10-3 to TRBJ1-2; 11 bases line up with TRBD1. This CDR3 contains 14 residues. The germline V gene encodes CDR1 ENHRY and CDR2 SYGVKD. With 2 bases clipped from V and 5 bases from J, the junction kept 1 base outside the gene matches.